Listed below are T cell receptor beta chains from one sample, sequenced in a study of T cell responses to AZD1222 COVID-19 vaccine. Here immunoSEQ multiplex PCR was the method, and the copy in TCRdb shows in-frame clones only, minus some. The sample includes over 100,000 clones, 70% to 90% of them seen just once. The input for sequencing was peripheral blood, taken on day 0 of AZD1222 vaccination. The receptors derive from an adult in good health. The CDR3 runs from the conserved cysteine through the conserved F or W. The D gene is left open where the match is weak. Clone size appears in some rows only: once, few, many, or a class for an expanded clone.

v_gene: TRBV9
d_gene: -
abundance: -
j_gene: TRBJ1-3
CDR3nt: TGTGCCAGCAGCGTAGGAGTGGGGCTCTCTGGAAACACCATATATTTT
CDR3aa: CASSVGVGLSGNTIYF

v_gene: TRBV7-2
d_gene: -
abundance: -
j_gene: TRBJ2-3
CDR3nt: TGTGCCAGCAGTCACGGACCCGGCACAGATACGCAGTATTTT
CDR3aa: CASSHGPGTDTQYF

v_gene: TRBV7-9
d_gene: -
abundance: -
j_gene: TRBJ1-2
CDR3nt: TGTGCCAGCAGCTTAGACAGGGATCACTATGGCTACACCTTC
CDR3aa: CASSLDRDHYGYTF

v_gene: TRBV7-2
d_gene: -
abundance: once
j_gene: TRBJ1-6
CDR3nt: TGTGCCAGCAGCTTTCAGGGGAGGAATTCACCCCTCCACTTT
CDR3aa: CASSFQGRNSPLHF

v_gene: TRBV5-4
d_gene: -
abundance: -
j_gene: TRBJ2-7
CDR3nt: TGTGCCAGCAGCTTGGCCAAGGCCGGGGGTTACGAGCAGTACTTC
CDR3aa: CASSLAKAGGYEQYF

v_gene: TRBV3-1/TRBV3-2
d_gene: TRBD1
abundance: medium-sized
j_gene: TRBJ1-6
CDR3nt: TGTGCCAGCAGCCAGGGGACAGGGGGAACACCCCTCCACTTT
CDR3aa: CASSQGTGGTPLHF

v_gene: TRBV18
d_gene: TRBD2
abundance: -
j_gene: TRBJ2-5
CDR3nt: TGTGCCAGCTCGCCAAGCGGGGGACAAGAGACCCAGTACTTC
CDR3aa: CASSPSGGQETQYF

v_gene: TRBV12-5
d_gene: -
abundance: -
j_gene: TRBJ2-1
CDR3nt: TGTGCTAGTGGTTTGGTACTTGGGCGGGACTCCTACAATGAGCAGTTCTTC
CDR3aa: CASGLVLGRDSYNEQFF

v_gene: TRBV21-1
d_gene: -
abundance: -
j_gene: TRBJ2-5
CDR3nt: TGTGCCAGCAGCGCCCAACTAGAAAAGACCCAGTACTTC
CDR3aa: CASSAQLEKTQYF

v_gene: TRBV6-4
d_gene: -
abundance: -
j_gene: TRBJ1-2
CDR3nt: TGTGCCAGCAGTCAGGACGGCAACTATGGCTACACCTTC
CDR3aa: CASSQDGNYGYTF

v_gene: TRBV7-8
d_gene: -
abundance: -
j_gene: TRBJ1-5
CDR3nt: TGTGCCAGCAGCACAAGACAGGCCAATCAGCCCCAGCATTTT
CDR3aa: CASSTRQANQPQHF

v_gene: TRBV19
d_gene: -
abundance: -
j_gene: TRBJ1-3
CDR3nt: TGTGCCAGTAGTATACGTGGGACTGGAAACACCATATATTTT
CDR3aa: CASSIRGTGNTIYF

v_gene: TRBV25-1
d_gene: -
abundance: -
j_gene: TRBJ1-2
CDR3nt: TGTGCCAGCACCAGCGGGCAGGCCCTCGGCTACACCTTC
CDR3aa: CASTSGQALGYTF

v_gene: TRBV3-1/TRBV3-2
d_gene: -
abundance: -
j_gene: TRBJ1-1
CDR3nt: TGTGCCAGCAGCCCTTTGTCGAACACTGAAGCTTTCTTT
CDR3aa: CASSPLSNTEAFF

v_gene: TRBV6-5
d_gene: -
abundance: -
j_gene: TRBJ1-1
CDR3nt: TGTGCCAGCAGCCGGGGCGACACTGAAGCTTTCTTT
CDR3aa: CASSRGDTEAFF

v_gene: TRBV12-3/TRBV12-4
d_gene: -
abundance: -
j_gene: TRBJ2-7
CDR3nt: TGTGCCAGCACCCAAGGATACGAGCAGTACTTC
CDR3aa: CASTQGYEQYF

v_gene: TRBV7-6
d_gene: -
abundance: -
j_gene: TRBJ1-3
CDR3nt: TGTGCCAGCAGCTCGGGTCCCGGAAACACCATATATTTT
CDR3aa: CASSSGPGNTIYF

v_gene: TRBV9
d_gene: -
abundance: -
j_gene: TRBJ1-2
CDR3nt: TGTGCCAGCAGCGTAGCTACAGGGTCTAACTATGGCTACACCTTC
CDR3aa: CASSVATGSNYGYTF

v_gene: TRBV6-1
d_gene: -
abundance: -
j_gene: TRBJ2-7
CDR3nt: TGTGCCAGCAGTGAACCCGGGGGCAACTCCTACGAGCAGTACTTC
CDR3aa: CASSEPGGNSYEQYF

v_gene: TRBV5-4
d_gene: TRBD2
abundance: few
j_gene: TRBJ2-5
CDR3nt: TGTGCCAGCAGCTTGGGGCTAGCGGGGGGGCCGTCCCGGGAGACCCAGTACTTC
CDR3aa: CASSLGLAGGPSRETQYF

v_gene: TRBV29-1
d_gene: -
abundance: -
j_gene: TRBJ1-1
CDR3nt: TGCAGCGTTGAAGATCGGAGGGACACTGAAGCTTTCTTT
CDR3aa: CSVEDRRDTEAFF

v_gene: TRBV3-1/TRBV3-2
d_gene: -
abundance: -
j_gene: TRBJ1-2
CDR3nt: TGTGCCAGCAGCCAGCGGGGGACCTATGGCTACACCTTC
CDR3aa: CASSQRGTYGYTF

v_gene: TRBV5-1
d_gene: -
abundance: -
j_gene: TRBJ2-2
CDR3nt: TGCGCCAGCAGCTTGGAGTGGGTCCAGAGTCCGCTTGGGGAGCTGTTTTTT
CDR3aa: CASSLEWVQSPLGELFF

v_gene: TRBV5-1
d_gene: -
abundance: -
j_gene: TRBJ1-3
CDR3nt: TGCGCCAGCAGACAAACCGGGGGAAGAAACACCATATATTTT
CDR3aa: CASRQTGGRNTIYF

v_gene: TRBV3-1/TRBV3-2
d_gene: -
abundance: -
j_gene: TRBJ2-7
CDR3nt: TGTGCCAGCAGCCAAGATACGGGGACGGTTTCCTACGAGCAGTACTTC
CDR3aa: CASSQDTGTVSYEQYF

v_gene: TRBV14
d_gene: -
abundance: -
j_gene: TRBJ2-3
CDR3nt: TGTGCCAGCAGCCAGGGGACCTCAGATACGCAGTATTTT
CDR3aa: CASSQGTSDTQYF

v_gene: TRBV5-3
d_gene: -
abundance: -
j_gene: TRBJ1-4
CDR3nt: TGTGCCAGAAGCTTGACAAAGGGTGAAAAACTGTTTTTT
CDR3aa: CARSLTKGEKLFF

v_gene: TRBV6-2/TRBV6-3
d_gene: TRBD2
abundance: -
j_gene: TRBJ2-3
CDR3nt: TGTGCCAGCAGTTTAGCGGGAGAGACAGATACGCAGTATTTT
CDR3aa: CASSLAGETDTQYF

v_gene: TRBV27
d_gene: -
abundance: once
j_gene: TRBJ2-7
CDR3nt: TGTGCCACAAGTGGCTCCGCGAATCTCGAGCAGTACTTC
CDR3aa: CATSGSANLEQYF

v_gene: TRBV9
d_gene: TRBD1
abundance: -
j_gene: TRBJ1-2
CDR3nt: TGTGCCAGCAGCGTGGGGACAGGGGTGTATAGGGGCTACACCTTC
CDR3aa: CASSVGTGVYRGYTF

v_gene: TRBV19
d_gene: TRBD1
abundance: few
j_gene: TRBJ1-2
CDR3nt: TGTGCCAGTAGTATTGACCAGACAGGGGGACAGGGCTACACCTTC
CDR3aa: CASSIDQTGGQGYTF

v_gene: TRBV6-5
d_gene: -
abundance: -
j_gene: TRBJ1-2
CDR3nt: TGTGCCAGCAGTTACGGGGTTGGGGGTCAAGGCTACACCTTC
CDR3aa: CASSYGVGGQGYTF

v_gene: TRBV7-3
d_gene: -
abundance: -
j_gene: TRBJ1-1
CDR3nt: TGTGCCAGCAGCTCTCACACGGGGGACACTGAAGCTTTCTTT
CDR3aa: CASSSHTGDTEAFF

v_gene: TRBV6-2/TRBV6-3
d_gene: -
abundance: -
j_gene: TRBJ1-6
CDR3nt: TGTGCCAGCAGTTACGGTAAGGTGCGGTGGTTTAATTCACCCCTCCACTTT
CDR3aa: CASSYGKVRWFNSPLHF

v_gene: TRBV2
d_gene: -
abundance: -
j_gene: TRBJ1-3
CDR3nt: TGTGCCAGCAGTGGGACAGCCGGAAACACCATATATTTT
CDR3aa: CASSGTAGNTIYF

v_gene: TRBV7-8
d_gene: TRBD1
abundance: -
j_gene: TRBJ1-1
CDR3nt: TGTGCCAGCAGCCCCAGGGACAGAAACACTGAAGCTTTCTTT
CDR3aa: CASSPRDRNTEAFF

v_gene: TRBV5-1
d_gene: TRBD1
abundance: -
j_gene: TRBJ1-1
CDR3nt: TGCGCCAGCAGCGCGACAGGGGCGAACACTGAAGCTTTCTTT
CDR3aa: CASSATGANTEAFF

v_gene: TRBV5-1
d_gene: -
abundance: -
j_gene: TRBJ2-3
CDR3nt: TGCGCCAGCAGCTTGACCCCGGGGGGCTTCGGCACAGATACGCAGTATTTT
CDR3aa: CASSLTPGGFGTDTQYF

v_gene: TRBV6-6
d_gene: TRBD1
abundance: -
j_gene: TRBJ2-3
CDR3nt: TGTGCCAGCCTGGGCTCACAGGGGGTCCCTGATACGCAGTATTTT
CDR3aa: CASLGSQGVPDTQYF

v_gene: TRBV19
d_gene: TRBD2
abundance: -
j_gene: TRBJ2-1
CDR3nt: TGTGCCAGTATTTCCACGCGGGAGCAGGGTAGGCACAATGAGCAGTTCTTC
CDR3aa: CASISTREQGRHNEQFF

v_gene: TRBV2
d_gene: TRBD1
abundance: once
j_gene: TRBJ1-2
CDR3nt: TGTGCCAGCAGTTCCCAGGGGGACTATGGCTACACCTTC
CDR3aa: CASSSQGDYGYTF